A single TCR beta chain is shown here with its context. These data are taken from a study of early T cells in non-severe SARS-CoV-2 infection. One entry per CDR3 protein, called by TCRdb with MiXCR from the 5' RACE reads. The profile covers about 70,000 distinct CDR3 sequences, with roughly 15% appearing a single time and roughly 4.2% taken by the ten largest. Germline V gives CDR1 SGHTA, CDR2 FQGNSA. The CDR3 has 18 amino acids. J gave up 2 bases and V 1 base, and 10 bases lay outside the gene matches. The sample was whole blood, taken at baseline. The sequence came from an adult who was a healthcare worker with PCR-confirmed SARS-CoV-2 infection or an uninfected control (not recorded which). The chain links TRBV7-2 to TRBJ2-3; 9 bases match TRBD2. DNA for the CDR3: TGTGCCAGCAGCTTAGAACCCGCGGCTAGCGGGAACACAGATACGCAGTATTTT. It is translated as CASSLEPAASGNTDTQYF.